Sequencing of this T cell receptor (beta chain) was carried out in a study of vaccination effects on CD4 cells after COVID-19. Overall study: Post-vaccine specimens arrived a median 72 days past the second dose.

The CDR3 length is 13 residues. Germline V CDR1 and CDR2: SNHLY, FYNNEI. Deletions cut 4 bases from V and 3 bases from J, with 8 bases between. As to this clone: The antigen is not known.

Antigen-specific CD4+ T cells were first expanded with viral peptide pools by the ViraFEST assay and only then sequenced. CD4+ T cells were isolated after about nine days of culture. Of the BNT162b2 and mRNA-1273 vaccines, participants received two doses of one or the other. Wells containing over 1.5 million PBMC each were cultured with about 9 IU/ml IL-2 and approximately 10 ug/ml peptides. Using immunoSEQ multiplex PCR, the repertoire was profiled, and TCRdb retains in-frame clones only, with some absent. The sample contains 28,000 or so clones, roughly 85% of which appear only once. The chain combines TRBV2 with TRBJ2-3; no clear D. The origin of this receptor is a human donor who received a COVID-19 vaccine. Some clones in this sample may be carry-over from other donors' samples. Specimen: CD4+ T cells from PBMCs cultured with HCoV-NL63 spike peptides, collected after COVID-19 vaccination. This CDR3 is CASSAIQTDTQYF. CDR3 sequence (DNA): TGTGCCAGCAGTGCCATCCAGACAGATACGCAGTATTTT.